This T cell receptor beta chain comes out of a study of shared clonotypes between healthy human individuals. Study observations and caveats: Depth was large, yet rarefaction showed that sorted-subset sequencing was incomplete.

The CDR3 totals 15 residues. V was shortened by 1 base and J by 1 base, with 5 bases between the two germline ends. Germline CDR1 reads SGHTA; CDR2 reads FQGNSA. The data were produced by immunoSEQ multiplex PCR, yet TCRdb's version contains in-frame clones alone and is incomplete. Among 950,000 to 1,100,000 clones listed, around 74% were seen once. Points on this clone: What it binds is unknown. The identical CDR3 is also encoded by other nucleotide sequences in the sample.

Healthy adults negative for HIV, lacking recent acute infections or vaccinations, served as donors. The chain recombines TRBV7-2 with TRBJ2-6, with D hard to call. The receptor comes from a man younger than 35 in good health. Sequenced sample: memory CD4+ T cells sorted from blood. Subset meaning: CD45RA-negative fraction. CDR3 amino acids: CASSLGVSGANVLTF. The DNA of the CDR3 is TGTGCCAGCAGCTTAGGAGTTTCTGGGGCCAACGTCCTGACTTTC.